Below, 5 T cell receptor beta chains from the same sample are listed, as sequenced in a study of cytomegalovirus exposure and HLA in healthy donors. Generated by immunoSEQ multiplex PCR, the TCRdb table keeps only in-frame clones and is missing some. Counted here are some 86,000 clones, 93% occurring once; the ten biggest clones make up 3% to 4%. Sequencing was carried out using PBMCs. The origin of the receptors is a woman in her 30s in good health and CMV-seronegative.

The chain has TRBV7-3 and TRBJ2-1, with 8 nucleotides matching TRBD2. Losses at the gene ends were 5 bases for V and 10 bases for J; bases not matched to a gene: 10. Germline V lookup: CDR1 SGHTA, CDR2 FQGTGA. The CDR3 loop spans 14 amino acids. CDR3 nucleotide sequence: TGTGCCAGCAGCCGGGGGGGAAGGTCAGGCGAGCAGTTCTTC. Amino acid sequence: CASSRGGRSGEQFF.

This rearrangement joins TRBV19 to TRBJ1-5; 11 bases agree with TRBD1. Germline assignment: CDR1 LNHDA and CDR2 SQIVND (reference sequence). V lost 4 bases to trimming and J lost 7 bases; unmatched junction nucleotides: 9. This CDR3 has 16 amino acids. The CDR3 loop is CASSTNGQGAGQPQHF. The CDR3 bases are TGTGCCAGTAGTACCAACGGACAGGGGGCAGGCCAGCCCCAGCATTTT.

The chain has TRBV6-4 and TRBJ1-2; the match to TRBD1 covers 9 bases. The CDR3 totals 13 residues. CDR1 MRHNA and CDR2 SNTAGT come from the germline V gene. The trim removed 0 bases at V and 8 bases at J, leaving 1 base unmatched. Written as DNA, the CDR3 is TGTGCCAGCAGTGACTCCGGGACAGGGGGCTACACCTTC. As protein: CASSDSGTGGYTF.

The gene calls are TRBV7-6 and TRBJ2-3; 9 bases map to TRBD1. V lost 4 bases to trimming and J lost 5 bases; unmatched junction nucleotides: 7. This CDR3 is built from 15 residues. Per the germline V gene, CDR1 is SGHVS and CDR2 is FNYEAQ. DNA of the CDR3: TGTGCCAGCAGCTCCCCGGGACAGGGAGGAGATACGCAGTATTTT. It translates to CASSSPGQGGDTQYF.

The chain employs TRBV5-1 and TRBJ1-1; 9 nucleotides align to TRBD1. This CDR3 has 16 residues. The germline gives CDR1 SGHRS, CDR2 YFSETQ. V shed 4 bases, J shed 5 bases, and the junction held 12 bases outside the gene matches. This chain's CDR3 is CASSPLRGQGKTEAFF. For the CDR3, the DNA is TGCGCCAGCAGCCCCCTAAGGGGACAGGGCAAAACTGAAGCTTTCTTT.